This TCR beta chain stems from a study of graft-versus-host responses after intestinal transplantation. Study overall: Isolated intestinal, liver-intestinal, or multivisceral transplants had been given to the recipients. All recipients got anti-thymocyte globulin induction, then tacrolimus and steroids for 2 to 4 years.

Measured with immunoSEQ multiplex PCR; TCRdb has only the in-frame clones, and not every one. This table holds several thousand clones, 69% found once. Graft tissue was processed to release intraepithelial and lamina propria lymphocytes. This clone was seen more than once but under ten times. Its antigen is not identified. Notes on the study in general: Analysis identified GvH clones in recipient marrow, with some appearing first in ileum or blood.

Sequencing used ileum tissue, obtained about 300 days after intestinal transplant. The receptor's source is a human patient who received an intestinal transplant, so some T cells may come from the graft donor.

The DNA for the CDR3 is TGTGCCAGCAGTTTTAGCGGCATCTCCTACAATGAGCAGTTCTTC. This gives the protein CASSFSGISYNEQFF. The chain links TRBV6-1 to TRBJ2-1; tentative D call: TRBD2 (6 bases). V was cut by 5 bases and J by 0 bases, with 11 bases left in between. The germline CDR1 and CDR2 sequences are MNHNS and SASEGT. This CDR3 has 15 residues.